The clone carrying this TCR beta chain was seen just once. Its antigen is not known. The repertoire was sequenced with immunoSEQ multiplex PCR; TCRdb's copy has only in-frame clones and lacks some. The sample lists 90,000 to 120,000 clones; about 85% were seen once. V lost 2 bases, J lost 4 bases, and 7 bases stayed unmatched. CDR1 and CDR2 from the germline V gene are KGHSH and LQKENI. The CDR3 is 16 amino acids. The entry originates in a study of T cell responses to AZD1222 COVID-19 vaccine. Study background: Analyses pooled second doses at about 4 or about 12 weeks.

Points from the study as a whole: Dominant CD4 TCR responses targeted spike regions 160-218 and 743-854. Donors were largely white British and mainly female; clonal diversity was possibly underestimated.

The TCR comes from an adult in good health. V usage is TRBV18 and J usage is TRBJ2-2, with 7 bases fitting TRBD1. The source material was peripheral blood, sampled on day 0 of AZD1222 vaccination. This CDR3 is CASSPNRDSLTGELFF. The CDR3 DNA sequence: TGTGCCAGCTCACCAAACCGGGACAGTCTCACCGGGGAGCTGTTTTTT.